Included here is one T cell receptor beta chain sequence, with context. These data originate in a study of cytomegalovirus exposure and HLA in healthy donors. The table came from immunoSEQ multiplex PCR; TCRdb's copy has only in-frame clones and leaves some out. The repertoire has around 150,000 clones, 85% to 90% of them found once; the top ten carry 10%. The CDR3 is 13 amino acids. Looked up from germline, CDR1 is KGHSH and CDR2 is LQKENI. The ends were cut back, 8 bases at V and 2 bases at J, with 13 bases in the middle. The receptor was isolated from a woman younger than 35 in good health and CMV-seropositive. V is TRBV18 and J is TRBJ2-7, with D possibly being TRBD2 (5 bases). The sequenced material came from PBMCs. Here the CDR3 reads CASTAGAPYEQYF. The DNA of the CDR3 is TGTGCCAGCACGGCGGGTGCCCCCTACGAGCAGTACTTC.